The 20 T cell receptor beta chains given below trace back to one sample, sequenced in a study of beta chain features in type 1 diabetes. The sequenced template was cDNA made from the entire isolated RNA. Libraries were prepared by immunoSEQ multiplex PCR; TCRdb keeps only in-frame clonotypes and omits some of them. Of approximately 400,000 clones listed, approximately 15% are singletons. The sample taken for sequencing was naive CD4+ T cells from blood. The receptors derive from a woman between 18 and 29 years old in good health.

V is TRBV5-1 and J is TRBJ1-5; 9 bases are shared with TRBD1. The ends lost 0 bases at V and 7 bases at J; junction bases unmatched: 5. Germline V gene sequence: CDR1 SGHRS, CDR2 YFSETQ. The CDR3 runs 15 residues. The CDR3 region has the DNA TGCGCCAGCAGCTTGGGGGACAGGGAAAACCAGCCCCAGCATTTT. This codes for CASSLGDRENQPQHF. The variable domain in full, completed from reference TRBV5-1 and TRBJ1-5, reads KAGVTQTPRYLIKTRGQQVTLSCSPISGHRSVSWYQQTPGQGLQFLFEYFSETQRNKGNFPGRFSGRQFSNSRSEMNVSTLELGDSALYLCASSLGDRENQPQHFGDGTRLSIL.

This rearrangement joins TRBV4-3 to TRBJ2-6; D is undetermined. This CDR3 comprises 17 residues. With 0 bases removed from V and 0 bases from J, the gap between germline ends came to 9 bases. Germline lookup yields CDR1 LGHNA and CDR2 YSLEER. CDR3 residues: CASSQESGFSGANVLTF. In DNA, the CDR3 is TGCGCCAGCAGCCAAGAATCAGGTTTCTCTGGGGCCAACGTCCTGACTTTC.

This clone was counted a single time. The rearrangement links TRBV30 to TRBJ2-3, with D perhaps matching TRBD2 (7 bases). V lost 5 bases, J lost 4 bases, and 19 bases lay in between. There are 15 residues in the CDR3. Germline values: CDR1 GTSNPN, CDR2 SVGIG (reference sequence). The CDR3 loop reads CAWGGASGFPDTQYF. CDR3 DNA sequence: TGTGCCTGGGGGGGGGCATCAGGGTTCCCAGATACGCAGTATTTT.

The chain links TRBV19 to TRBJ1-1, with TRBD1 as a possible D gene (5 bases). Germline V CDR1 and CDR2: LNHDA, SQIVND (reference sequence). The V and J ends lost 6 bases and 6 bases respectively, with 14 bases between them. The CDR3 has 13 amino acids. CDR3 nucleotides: TGTGCCAGTAGCAGGGTTGGTCGCGCTGAAGCTTTCTTT. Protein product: CASSRVGRAEAFF.

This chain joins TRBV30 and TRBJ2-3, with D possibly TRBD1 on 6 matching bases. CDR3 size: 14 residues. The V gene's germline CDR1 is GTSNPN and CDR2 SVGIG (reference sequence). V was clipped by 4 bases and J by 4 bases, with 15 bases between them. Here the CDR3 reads CAWTQTGGPDTQYF. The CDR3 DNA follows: TGTGCCTGGACCCAGACAGGAGGTCCAGATACGCAGTATTTT.

CDR3 in DNA: TGTGCCACCAGCAGAGATCGACACAGGGTTGGAACTGAAGCTTTCTTT. As protein: CATSRDRHRVGTEAFF. This chain links TRBV15 with TRBJ1-1, with a possible D match to TRBD1 (6 bases). Trimming stripped 0 bases from V and 5 bases from J, with 16 bases between. The germline V gene encodes CDR1 LNHNV and CDR2 YYDKDF (reference sequence). The CDR3 is made up of 16 amino acids.

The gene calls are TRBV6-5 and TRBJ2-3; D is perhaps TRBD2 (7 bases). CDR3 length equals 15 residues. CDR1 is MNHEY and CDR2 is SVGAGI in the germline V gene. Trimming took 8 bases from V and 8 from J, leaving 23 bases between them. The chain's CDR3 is CASHREGAALGTQYF. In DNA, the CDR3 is TGTGCCAGCCACAGGGAGGGTGCGGCGTTGGGTACGCAGTATTTT.

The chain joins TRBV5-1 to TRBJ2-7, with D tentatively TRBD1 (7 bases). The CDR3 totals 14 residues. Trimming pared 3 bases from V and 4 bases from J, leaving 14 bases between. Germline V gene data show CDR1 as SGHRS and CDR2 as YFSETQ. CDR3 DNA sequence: TGCGCCAGCAGCTCGGCGGGACAGTCTTACGAGCAGTACTTC. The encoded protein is CASSSAGQSYEQYF.

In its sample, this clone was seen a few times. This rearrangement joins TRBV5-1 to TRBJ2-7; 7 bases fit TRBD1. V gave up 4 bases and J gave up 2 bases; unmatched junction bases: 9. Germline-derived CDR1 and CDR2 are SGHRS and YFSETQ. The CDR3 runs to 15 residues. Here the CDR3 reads CASSRGQDRAYEQYF. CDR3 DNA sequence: TGCGCCAGCAGCCGTGGTCAAGACAGGGCCTACGAGCAGTACTTC.

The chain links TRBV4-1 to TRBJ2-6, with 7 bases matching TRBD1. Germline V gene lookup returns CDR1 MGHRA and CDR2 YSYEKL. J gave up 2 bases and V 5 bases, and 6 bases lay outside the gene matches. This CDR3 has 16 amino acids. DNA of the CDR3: TGCGCCAGCAGCTATCCGCAGGGGGCTGGGGCCAACGTCCTGACTTTC. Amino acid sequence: CASSYPQGAGANVLTF.

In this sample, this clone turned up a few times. For the CDR3, the DNA is TGTGCCAGCAGCTTAGTCACAGCATCCCTGAACTATGGCTACACCTTC. Translated, it gives CASSLVTASLNYGYTF. J is TRBJ1-2 and V is TRBV7-2; no firm D call. Trimming left V 1 base short and J 2 bases short, with 14 bases between. The CDR3 is 16 amino acids. CDR1 and CDR2 from the germline V gene are SGHTA and FQGNSA.

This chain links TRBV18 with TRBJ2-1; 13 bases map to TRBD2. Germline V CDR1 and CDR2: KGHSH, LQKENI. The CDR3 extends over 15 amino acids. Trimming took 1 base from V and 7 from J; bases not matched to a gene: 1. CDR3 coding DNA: TGTGCCAGCTCACCACGGGGACTAGCGGGAAATGAGCAGTTCTTC. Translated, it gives CASSPRGLAGNEQFF.

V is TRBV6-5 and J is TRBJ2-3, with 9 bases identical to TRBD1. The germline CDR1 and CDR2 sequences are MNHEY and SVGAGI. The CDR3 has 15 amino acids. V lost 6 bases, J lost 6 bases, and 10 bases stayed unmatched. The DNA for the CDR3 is TGTGCCAGCAGCTCCGGGACAGGGTTATGGGATACGCAGTATTTT. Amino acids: CASSSGTGLWDTQYF.

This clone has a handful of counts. In DNA, the CDR3 is TGTGCCAGCAGCTTGGGCCAGGCTGGGGCCAACGTCCTGACTTTC. Amino acids: CASSLGQAGANVLTF. The chain is built from TRBV5-5 and TRBJ2-6; no reliable D call. V shed 0 bases and J shed 2 bases, with 6 bases lying between them. The CDR3 runs 15 residues. Germline loops: CDR1 SGHKS, CDR2 YYEKEE (reference sequence).

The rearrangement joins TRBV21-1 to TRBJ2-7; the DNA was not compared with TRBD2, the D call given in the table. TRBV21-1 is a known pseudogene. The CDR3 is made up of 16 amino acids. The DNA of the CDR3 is TGTGCCAGCAGCAAAGAGACTAGCGGGAACTCCTACGAGCAGTACTTC. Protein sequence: CASSKETSGNSYEQYF.

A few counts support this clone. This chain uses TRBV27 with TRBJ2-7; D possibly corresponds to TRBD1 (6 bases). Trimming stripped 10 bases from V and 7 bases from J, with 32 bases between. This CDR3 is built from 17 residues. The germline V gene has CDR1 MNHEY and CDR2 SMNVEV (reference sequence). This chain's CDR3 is CATQRGRLSTGPGEQYF. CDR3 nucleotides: TGTGCCACCCAAAGGGGGAGACTAAGTACGGGACCTGGGGAGCAGTACTTC.

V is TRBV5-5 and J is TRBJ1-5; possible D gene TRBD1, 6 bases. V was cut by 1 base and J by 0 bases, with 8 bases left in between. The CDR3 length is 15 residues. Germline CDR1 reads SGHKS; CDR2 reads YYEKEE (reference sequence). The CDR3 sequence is CASSLTGYSNQPQHF. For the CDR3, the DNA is TGTGCCAGCAGCTTGACAGGGTATAGCAATCAGCCCCAGCATTTT.

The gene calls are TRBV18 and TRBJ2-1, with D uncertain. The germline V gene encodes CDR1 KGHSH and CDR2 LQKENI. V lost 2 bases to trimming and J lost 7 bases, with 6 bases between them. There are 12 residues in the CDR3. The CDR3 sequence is CASSPVMNEQFF. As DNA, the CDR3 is TGTGCCAGCTCACCAGTTATGAATGAGCAGTTCTTC.

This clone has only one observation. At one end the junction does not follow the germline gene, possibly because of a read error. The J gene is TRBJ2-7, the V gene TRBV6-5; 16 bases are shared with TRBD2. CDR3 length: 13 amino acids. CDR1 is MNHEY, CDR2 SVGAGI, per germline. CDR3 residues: CASSEGTSGREDF. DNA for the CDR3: TGTGCCAGCAGTGAAGGGACTAGCGGGAGGGAGGACTTC.

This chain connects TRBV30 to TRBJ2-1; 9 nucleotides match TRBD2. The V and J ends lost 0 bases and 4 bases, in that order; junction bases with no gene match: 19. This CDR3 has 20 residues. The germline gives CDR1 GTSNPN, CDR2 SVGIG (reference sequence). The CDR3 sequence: CAWSVLGKRVAGGRYNEQFF. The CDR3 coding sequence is TGTGCCTGGAGTGTATTGGGGAAGCGAGTGGCGGGAGGGAGATACAATGAGCAGTTCTTC.